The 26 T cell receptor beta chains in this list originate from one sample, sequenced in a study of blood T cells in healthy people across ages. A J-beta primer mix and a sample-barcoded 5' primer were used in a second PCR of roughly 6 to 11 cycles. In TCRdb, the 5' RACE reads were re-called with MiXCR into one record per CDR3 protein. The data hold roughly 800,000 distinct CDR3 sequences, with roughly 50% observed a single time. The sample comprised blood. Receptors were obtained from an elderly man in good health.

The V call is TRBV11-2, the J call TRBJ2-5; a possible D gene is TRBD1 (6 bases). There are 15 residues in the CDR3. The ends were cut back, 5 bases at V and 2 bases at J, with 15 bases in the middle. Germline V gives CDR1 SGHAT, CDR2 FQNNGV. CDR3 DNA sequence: TGTGCCAGCAGCCCGATGACAGGCCATCAAGAGACCCAGTACTTC. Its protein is CASSPMTGHQETQYF.

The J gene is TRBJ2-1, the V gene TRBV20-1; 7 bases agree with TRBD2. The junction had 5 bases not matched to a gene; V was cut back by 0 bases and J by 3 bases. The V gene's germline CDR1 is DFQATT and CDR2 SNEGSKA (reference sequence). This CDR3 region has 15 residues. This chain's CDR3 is CSARDSREVYNEQFF. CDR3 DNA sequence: TGCAGTGCTAGAGATTCTCGGGAGGTCTACAATGAGCAGTTCTTC.

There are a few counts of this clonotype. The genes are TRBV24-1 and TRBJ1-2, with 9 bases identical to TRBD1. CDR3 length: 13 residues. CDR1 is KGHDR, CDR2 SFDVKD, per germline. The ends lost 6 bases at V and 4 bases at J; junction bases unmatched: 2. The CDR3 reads CATSMGQGYGYTF. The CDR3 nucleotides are TGTGCCACCAGTATGGGACAGGGCTATGGCTACACCTTC.

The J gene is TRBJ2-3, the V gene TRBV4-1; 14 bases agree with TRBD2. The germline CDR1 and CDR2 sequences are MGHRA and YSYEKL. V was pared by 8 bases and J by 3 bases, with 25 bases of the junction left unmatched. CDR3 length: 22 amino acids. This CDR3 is CASLMPEGTSGRVADCTDTQYF. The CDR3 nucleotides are TGCGCCAGCTTGATGCCAGAAGGGACTAGCGGGAGAGTTGCGGATTGTACAGATACGCAGTATTTT.

The CDR3 sequence: CASSKGLAGVGLRYEQYF. The DNA for the CDR3 is TGTGCCAGCAGTAAGGGACTAGCGGGAGTAGGTTTACGTTACGAGCAGTACTTC. The chain is built from TRBV12-3 or TRBV12-4 and TRBJ2-4, with 14 nucleotides matching TRBD2. The end of the DNA fits TRBJ2-7 better, so the J call may be wrong. CDR3 length: 18 amino acids.

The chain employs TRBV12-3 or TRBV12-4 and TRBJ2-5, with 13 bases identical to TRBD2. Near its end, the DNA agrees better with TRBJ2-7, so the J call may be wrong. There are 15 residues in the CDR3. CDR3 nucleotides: TGTGCCAGCAGTTCCGGACTAGCGGGAGTCACCGAGCAGTACTTC. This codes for CASSSGLAGVTEQYF.

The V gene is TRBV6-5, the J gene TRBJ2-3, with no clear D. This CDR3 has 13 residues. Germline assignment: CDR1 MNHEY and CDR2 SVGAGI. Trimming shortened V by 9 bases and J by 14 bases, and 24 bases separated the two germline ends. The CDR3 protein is CASCPARGRYAYF. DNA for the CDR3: TGTGCCAGTTGCCCGGCCCGCGGAAGATACGCGTATTTT.

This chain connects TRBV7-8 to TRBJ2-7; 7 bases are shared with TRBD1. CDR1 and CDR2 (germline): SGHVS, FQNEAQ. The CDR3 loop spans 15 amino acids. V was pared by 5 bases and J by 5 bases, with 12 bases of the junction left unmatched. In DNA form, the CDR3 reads TGTGCCAGCAGCCCCTCCGGGACAGAGAGTGACGAGCAGTACTTC. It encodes CASSPSGTESDEQYF.

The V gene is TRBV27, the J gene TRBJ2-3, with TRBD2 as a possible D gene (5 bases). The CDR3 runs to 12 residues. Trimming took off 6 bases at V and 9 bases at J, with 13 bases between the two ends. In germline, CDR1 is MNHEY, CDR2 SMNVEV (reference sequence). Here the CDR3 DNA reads TGTGCCAGCAGGGCTAAATGGGAGACGCAGTATTTT. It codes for CASRAKWETQYF.

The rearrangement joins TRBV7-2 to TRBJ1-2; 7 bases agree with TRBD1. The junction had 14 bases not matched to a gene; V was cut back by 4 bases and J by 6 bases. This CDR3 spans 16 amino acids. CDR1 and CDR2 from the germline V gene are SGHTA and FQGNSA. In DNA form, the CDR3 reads TGTGCCAGCAGCTCTACGCCTGGGGGCAGGGGGGATGGCTACACCTTC. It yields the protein CASSSTPGGRGDGYTF.

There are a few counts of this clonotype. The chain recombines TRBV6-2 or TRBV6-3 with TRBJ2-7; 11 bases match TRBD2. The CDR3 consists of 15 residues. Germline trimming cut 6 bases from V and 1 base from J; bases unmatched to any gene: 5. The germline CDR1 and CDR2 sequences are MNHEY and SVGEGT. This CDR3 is CASSRLAGPSYEQYF. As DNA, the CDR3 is TGTGCCAGCAGCCGACTAGCGGGACCGTCCTACGAGCAGTACTTC.

DNA of the CDR3: TGTGCCAGCAGTGAAAGCAGGGCCCAGCATTTT. Protein sequence: CASSESRAQHF. The gene calls are TRBV6-1 and TRBJ1-5; tentatively, D is TRBD1 (5 bases). The CDR3 has 11 residues. With 2 bases removed from V and 11 bases from J, the gap between germline ends came to 7 bases. The germline V gene encodes CDR1 MNHNS and CDR2 SASEGT.

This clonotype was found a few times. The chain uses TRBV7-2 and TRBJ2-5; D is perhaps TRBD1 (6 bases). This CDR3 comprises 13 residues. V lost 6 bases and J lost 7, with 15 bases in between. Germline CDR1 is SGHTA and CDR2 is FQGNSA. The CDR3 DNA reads TGTGCCAGCAGGCCTGGGGGCTTCGGGACCCAGTACTTC. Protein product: CASRPGGFGTQYF. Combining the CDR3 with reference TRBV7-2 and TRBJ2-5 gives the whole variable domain GAGVSQSPSNKVTEKGKDVELRCDPISGHTALYWYRQSLGQGLEFLIYFQGNSAPDKSGLPSDRFSAERTGGSVSTLTIQRTQQEDSAVYLCASRPGGFGTQYFGPGTRLLVL.

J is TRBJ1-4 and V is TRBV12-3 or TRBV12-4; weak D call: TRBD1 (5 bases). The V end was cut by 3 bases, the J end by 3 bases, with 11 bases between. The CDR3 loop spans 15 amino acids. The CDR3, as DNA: TGTGCCAGCAGTTTCGGGCAGGGTTCTAATGAAAAACTGTTTTTT. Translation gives CASSFGQGSNEKLFF.

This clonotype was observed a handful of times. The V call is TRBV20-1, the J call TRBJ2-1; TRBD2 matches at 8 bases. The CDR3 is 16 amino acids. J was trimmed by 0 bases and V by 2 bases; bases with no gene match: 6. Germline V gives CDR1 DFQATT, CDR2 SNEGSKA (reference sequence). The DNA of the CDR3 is TGCAGTGCTAGAAAACCGGGACTAGGCTCCTACAATGAGCAGTTCTTC. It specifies CSARKPGLGSYNEQFF.

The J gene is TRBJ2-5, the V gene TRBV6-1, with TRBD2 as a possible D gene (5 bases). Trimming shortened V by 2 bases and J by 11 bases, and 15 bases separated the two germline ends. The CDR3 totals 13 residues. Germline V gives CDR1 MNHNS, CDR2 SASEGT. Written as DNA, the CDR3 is TGTGCCAGCAGTGAAACGGGGAGACTTGAGCAGTACTTC. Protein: CASSETGRLEQYF.

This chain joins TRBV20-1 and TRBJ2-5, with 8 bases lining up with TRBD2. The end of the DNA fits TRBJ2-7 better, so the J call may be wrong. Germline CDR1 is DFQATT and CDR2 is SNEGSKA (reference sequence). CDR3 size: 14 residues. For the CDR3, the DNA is TGCAGTGCTCCTAAGCGGGGGTACGGGCTCGAGCAGTACTTC. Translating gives CSAPKRGYGLEQYF.

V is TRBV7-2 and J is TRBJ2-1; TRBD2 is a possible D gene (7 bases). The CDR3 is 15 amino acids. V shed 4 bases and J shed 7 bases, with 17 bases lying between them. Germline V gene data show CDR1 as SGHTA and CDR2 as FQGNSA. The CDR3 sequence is CASSSTGGRRNEQFF. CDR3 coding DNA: TGTGCCAGCAGCTCGACAGGCGGGAGAAGAAATGAGCAGTTCTTC. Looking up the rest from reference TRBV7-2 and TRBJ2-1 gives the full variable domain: GAGVSQSPSNKVTEKGKDVELRCDPISGHTALYWYRQSLGQGLEFLIYFQGNSAPDKSGLPSDRFSAERTGGSVSTLTIQRTQQEDSAVYLCASSSTGGRRNEQFFGPGTRLTVL.

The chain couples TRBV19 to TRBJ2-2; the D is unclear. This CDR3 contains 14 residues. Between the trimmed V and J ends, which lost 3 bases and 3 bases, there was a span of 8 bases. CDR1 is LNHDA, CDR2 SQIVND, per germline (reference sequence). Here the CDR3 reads CASSIADYTGELFF. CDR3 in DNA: TGTGCCAGTAGTATTGCGGATTACACCGGGGAGCTGTTTTTT.

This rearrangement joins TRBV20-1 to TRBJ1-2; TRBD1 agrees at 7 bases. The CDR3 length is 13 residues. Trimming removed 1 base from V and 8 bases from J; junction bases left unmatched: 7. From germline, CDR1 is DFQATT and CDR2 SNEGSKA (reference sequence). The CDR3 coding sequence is TGCAGTGCTAGAGTCGGCCAGGGGGTCGGCTACACCTTC. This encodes CSARVGQGVGYTF.

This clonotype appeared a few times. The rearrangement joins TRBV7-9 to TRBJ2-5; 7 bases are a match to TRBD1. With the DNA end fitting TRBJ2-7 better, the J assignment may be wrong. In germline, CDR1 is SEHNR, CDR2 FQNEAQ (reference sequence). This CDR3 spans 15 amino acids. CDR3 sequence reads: CASSKLRDSSYEQYF. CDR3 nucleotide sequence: TGTGCCAGCAGCAAACTCCGGGACAGTAGTTACGAGCAGTACTTC.

CDR3 region: CASCWTGTDSYEQYF. CDR3 nucleotide sequence: TGTGCCAGCTGCTGGACCGGGACGGACTCCTACGAGCAGTACTTC. The J gene is TRBJ2-7, the V gene TRBV7-2; D might be TRBD1 or TRBD2, each matching 5 bases. V lost 8 bases and J 0 bases, leaving 17 bases between the germline ends. Germline V gene data show CDR1 as SGHTA and CDR2 as FQGNSA. The CDR3 spans 15 residues.

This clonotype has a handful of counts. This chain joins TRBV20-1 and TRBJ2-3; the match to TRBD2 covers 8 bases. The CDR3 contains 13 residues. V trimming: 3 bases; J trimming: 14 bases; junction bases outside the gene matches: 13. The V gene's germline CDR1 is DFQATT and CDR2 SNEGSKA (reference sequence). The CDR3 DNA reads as TGCAGTGCTAGTCAAACTAGCGGCGGATACGCGTATTTT. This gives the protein CSASQTSGGYAYF.

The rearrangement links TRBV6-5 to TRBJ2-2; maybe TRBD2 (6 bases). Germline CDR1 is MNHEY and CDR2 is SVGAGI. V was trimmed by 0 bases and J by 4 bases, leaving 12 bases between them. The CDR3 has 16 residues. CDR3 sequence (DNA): TGTGCCAGCAGTTACTCGGAGGGGTTCAGCACCGGGGAGCTGTTTTTT. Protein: CASSYSEGFSTGELFF.

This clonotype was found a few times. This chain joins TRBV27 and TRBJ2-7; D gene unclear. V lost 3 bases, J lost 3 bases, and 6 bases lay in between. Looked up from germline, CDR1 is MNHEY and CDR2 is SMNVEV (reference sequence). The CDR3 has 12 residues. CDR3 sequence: CASSFSHYEQYF. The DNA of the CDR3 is TGTGCCAGCAGTTTTTCACACTACGAGCAGTACTTC.

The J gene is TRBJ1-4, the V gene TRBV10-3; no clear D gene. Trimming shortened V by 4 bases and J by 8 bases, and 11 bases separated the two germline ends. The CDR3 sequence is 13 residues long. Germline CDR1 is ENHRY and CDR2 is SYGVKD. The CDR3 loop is CAISGYSGEKLFF. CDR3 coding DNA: TGTGCCATCAGTGGATACAGTGGCGAAAAACTGTTTTTT.